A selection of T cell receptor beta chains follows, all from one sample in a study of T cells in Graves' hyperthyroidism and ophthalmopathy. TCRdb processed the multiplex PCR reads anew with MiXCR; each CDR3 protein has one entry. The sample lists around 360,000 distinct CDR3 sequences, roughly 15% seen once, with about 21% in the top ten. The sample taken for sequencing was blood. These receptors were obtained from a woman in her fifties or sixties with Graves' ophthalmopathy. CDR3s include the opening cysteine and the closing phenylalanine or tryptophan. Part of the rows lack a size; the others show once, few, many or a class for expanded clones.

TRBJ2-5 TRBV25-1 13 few CASSEGTSGRLYF
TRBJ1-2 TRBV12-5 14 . CASGRQATNYGYTF
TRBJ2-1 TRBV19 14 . CASSIEGAYNEQFF
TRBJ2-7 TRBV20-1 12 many CSARAPKAEQYF
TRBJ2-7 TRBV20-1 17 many CSARDVLAGAGGYEQYF
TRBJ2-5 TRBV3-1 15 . CASSQDWGLSETQYF
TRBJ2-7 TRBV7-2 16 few CASSSRLADSSYEQYF
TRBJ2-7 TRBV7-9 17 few CASSFQIAPRETYEQYF
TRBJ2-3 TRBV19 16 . CASSISRGGNTDTQYF
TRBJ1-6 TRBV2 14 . CAGSMGADNSPLHF
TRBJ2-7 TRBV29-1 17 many CSVVPGTSGNRAYEQYF
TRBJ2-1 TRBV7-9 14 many CASSLDARDYEQFF
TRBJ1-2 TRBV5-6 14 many CASSKDRGNYGYTF
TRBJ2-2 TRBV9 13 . CASSAAEGGELFF
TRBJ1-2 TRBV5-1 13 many CASSLDNNYGYTF
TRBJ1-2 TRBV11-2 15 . CASSLYSTGNYGYTF
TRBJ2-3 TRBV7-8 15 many CASSSSGRGTDTQYF
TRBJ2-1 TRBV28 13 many CASTPRRLDEQFF
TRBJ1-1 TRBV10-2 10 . CATQNTEAFF
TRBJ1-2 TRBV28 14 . CASITARDRAGYTF
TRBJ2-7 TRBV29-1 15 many CSVDASGQGAYEQYF
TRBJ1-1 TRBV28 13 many CASRRDGYTEAFF
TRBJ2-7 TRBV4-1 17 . CASSHARGGTSSYEQYF
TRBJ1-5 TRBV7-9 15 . CASSLGDREDQPQHF
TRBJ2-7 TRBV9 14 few CASSVGLDLGEQYF
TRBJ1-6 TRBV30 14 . CAWSAGRGDSPLHF
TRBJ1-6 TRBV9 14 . CASSVGTGDSPLHF
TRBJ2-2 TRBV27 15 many CASTQQGLSTGELFF